This T cell receptor (beta chain) is drawn from a study of siplizumab effects on memory and regulatory T cells. Points from the study as a whole: Mappable alloreactive CD4+ clones were on average 68.8% Treg-derived with siplizumab, 26.9% in controls.

This table comes from immunoSEQ multiplex PCR, and its TCRdb copy is limited to in-frame clones, with some not included. The sample includes around 95,000 clones, approximately 92% of them seen just once. J lost 0 bases, V lost 0 bases, and 5 bases had no gene match. The CDR3 loop spans 17 amino acids. CDR1 is MGHRA, CDR2 YSYEKL, per germline. As for this clone: Antigen specificity is unknown.

The sequenced sample was CD4+ T cells sorted from blood. The TCR comes from a human donor in good health. This sequence joins TRBV4-1 and TRBJ2-3; 8 nucleotides line up with TRBD2. The CDR3 coding sequence is TGCGCCAGCAGCCAAGATCGTACTAGCGGAAGCACAGATACGCAGTATTTT. This sequence encodes CASSQDRTSGSTDTQYF.